This TCR beta chain was sequenced during a study of cytomegalovirus exposure and HLA in healthy donors. The PCR made use of 60 Vbeta and 13 Jbeta primers. Profiled with immunoSEQ multiplex PCR; TCRdb holds only in-frame clones, not every one. This table holds about 200,000 clones, 65% to 90% found once. This clone was observed a handful of times. The CDR3 runs to 16 residues. Trimming took off 0 bases at V and 1 base at J, with 13 bases between the two ends. CDR1 and CDR2 from the germline V gene are SGHRS and YFSETQ. This chain joins TRBV5-1 and TRBJ1-1; D remains unclear. Sequencing used PBMCs. This TCR derives from a girl under 18 in good health and CMV-seronegative. In DNA, the CDR3 is TGCGCCAGCAGCTTGGGTCCTGGGCTGCCGAACACTGAAGCTTTCTTT. Translation: CASSLGPGLPNTEAFF.